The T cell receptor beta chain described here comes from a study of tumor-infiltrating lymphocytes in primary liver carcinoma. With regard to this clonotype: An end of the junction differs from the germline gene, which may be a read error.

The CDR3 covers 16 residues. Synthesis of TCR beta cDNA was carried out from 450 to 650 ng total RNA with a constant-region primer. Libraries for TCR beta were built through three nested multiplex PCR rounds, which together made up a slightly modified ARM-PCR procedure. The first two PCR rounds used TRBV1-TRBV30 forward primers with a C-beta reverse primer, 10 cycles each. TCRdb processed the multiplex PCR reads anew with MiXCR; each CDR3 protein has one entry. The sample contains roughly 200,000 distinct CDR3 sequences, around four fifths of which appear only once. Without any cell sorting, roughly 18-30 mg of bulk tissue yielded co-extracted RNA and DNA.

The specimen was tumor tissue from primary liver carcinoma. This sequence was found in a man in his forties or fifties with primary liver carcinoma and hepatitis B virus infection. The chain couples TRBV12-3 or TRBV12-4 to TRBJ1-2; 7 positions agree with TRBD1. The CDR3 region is CANSFLYRGPDYGNTF. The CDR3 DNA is TGTGCCAACAGTTTCCTCTACAGGGGACCAGACTATGGCAACACCTTC.